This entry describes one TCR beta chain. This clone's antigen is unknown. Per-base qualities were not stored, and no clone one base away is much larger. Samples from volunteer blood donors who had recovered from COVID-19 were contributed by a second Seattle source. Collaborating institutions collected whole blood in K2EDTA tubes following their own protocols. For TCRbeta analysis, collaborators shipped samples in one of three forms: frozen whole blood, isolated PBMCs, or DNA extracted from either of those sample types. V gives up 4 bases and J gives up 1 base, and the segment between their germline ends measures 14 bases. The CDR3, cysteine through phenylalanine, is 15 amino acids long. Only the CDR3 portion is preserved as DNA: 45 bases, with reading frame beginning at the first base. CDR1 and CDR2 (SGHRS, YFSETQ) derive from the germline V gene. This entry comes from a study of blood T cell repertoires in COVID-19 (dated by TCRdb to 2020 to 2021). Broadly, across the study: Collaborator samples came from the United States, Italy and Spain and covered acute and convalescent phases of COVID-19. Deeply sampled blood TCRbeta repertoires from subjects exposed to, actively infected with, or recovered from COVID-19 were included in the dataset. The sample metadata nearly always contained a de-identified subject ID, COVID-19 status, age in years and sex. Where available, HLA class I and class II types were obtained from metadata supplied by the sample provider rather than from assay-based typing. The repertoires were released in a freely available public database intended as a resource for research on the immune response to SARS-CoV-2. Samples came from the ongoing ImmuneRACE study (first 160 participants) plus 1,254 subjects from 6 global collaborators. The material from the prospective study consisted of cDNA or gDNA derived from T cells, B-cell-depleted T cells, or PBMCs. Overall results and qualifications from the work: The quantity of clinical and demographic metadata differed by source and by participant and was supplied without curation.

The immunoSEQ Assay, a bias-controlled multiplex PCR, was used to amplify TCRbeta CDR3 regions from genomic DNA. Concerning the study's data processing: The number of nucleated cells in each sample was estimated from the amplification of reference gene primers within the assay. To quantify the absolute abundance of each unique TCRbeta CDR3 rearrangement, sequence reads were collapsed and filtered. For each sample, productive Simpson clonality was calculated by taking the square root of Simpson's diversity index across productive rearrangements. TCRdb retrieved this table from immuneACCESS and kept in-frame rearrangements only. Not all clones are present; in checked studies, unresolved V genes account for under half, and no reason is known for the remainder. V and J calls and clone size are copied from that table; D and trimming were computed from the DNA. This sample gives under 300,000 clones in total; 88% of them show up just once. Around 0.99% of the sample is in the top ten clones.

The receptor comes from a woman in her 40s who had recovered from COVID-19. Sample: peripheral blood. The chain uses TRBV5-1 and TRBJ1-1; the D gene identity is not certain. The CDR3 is CASSPTQRKNTEAFF. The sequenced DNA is TGCGCCAGCAGCCCGACACAAAGGAAGAACACTGAAGCTTTCTTT.